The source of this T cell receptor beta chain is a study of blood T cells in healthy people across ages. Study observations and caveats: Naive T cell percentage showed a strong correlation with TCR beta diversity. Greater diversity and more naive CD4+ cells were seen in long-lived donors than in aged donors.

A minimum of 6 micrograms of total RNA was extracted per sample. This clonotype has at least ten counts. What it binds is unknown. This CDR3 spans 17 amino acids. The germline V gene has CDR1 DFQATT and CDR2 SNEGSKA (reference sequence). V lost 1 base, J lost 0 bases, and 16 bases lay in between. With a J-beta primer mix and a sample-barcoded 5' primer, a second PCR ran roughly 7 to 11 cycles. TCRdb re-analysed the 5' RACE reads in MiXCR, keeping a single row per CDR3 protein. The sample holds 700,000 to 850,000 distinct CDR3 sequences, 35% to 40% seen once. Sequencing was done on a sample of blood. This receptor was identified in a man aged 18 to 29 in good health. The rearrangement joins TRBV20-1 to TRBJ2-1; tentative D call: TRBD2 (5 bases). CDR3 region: CSARVSPPAGSYNEQFF. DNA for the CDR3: TGCAGTGCTAGAGTCTCCCCCCCCGCGGGCTCCTACAATGAGCAGTTCTTC.